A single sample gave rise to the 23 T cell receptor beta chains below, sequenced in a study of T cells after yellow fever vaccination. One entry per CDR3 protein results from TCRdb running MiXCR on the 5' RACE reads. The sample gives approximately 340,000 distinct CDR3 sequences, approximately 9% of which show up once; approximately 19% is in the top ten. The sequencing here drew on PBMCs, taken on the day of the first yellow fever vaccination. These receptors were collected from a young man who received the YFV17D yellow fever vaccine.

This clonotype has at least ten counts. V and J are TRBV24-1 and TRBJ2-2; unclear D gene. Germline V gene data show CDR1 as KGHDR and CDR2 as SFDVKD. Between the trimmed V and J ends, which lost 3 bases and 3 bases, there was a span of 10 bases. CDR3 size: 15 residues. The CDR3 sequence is CATSDTRADTGELFF. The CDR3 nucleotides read TGTGCCACCAGTGATACCCGGGCCGACACCGGGGAGCTGTTTTTT.

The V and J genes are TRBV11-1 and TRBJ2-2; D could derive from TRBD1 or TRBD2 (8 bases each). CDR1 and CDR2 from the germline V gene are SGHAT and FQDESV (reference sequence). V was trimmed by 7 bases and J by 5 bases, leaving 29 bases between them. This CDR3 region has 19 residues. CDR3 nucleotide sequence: TGTGCCAGCACAGGGGGCGCGGTGCGGGGGGCCCGGGTGACCGGGGAGCTGTTTTTT. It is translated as CASTGGAVRGARVTGELFF.

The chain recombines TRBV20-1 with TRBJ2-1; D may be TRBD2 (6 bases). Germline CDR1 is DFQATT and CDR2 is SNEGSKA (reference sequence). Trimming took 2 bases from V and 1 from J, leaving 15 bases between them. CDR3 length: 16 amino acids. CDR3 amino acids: CSARLPAGWSYNEQFF. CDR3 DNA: TGCAGTGCTAGACTACCGGCGGGGTGGTCCTACAATGAGCAGTTCTTC.

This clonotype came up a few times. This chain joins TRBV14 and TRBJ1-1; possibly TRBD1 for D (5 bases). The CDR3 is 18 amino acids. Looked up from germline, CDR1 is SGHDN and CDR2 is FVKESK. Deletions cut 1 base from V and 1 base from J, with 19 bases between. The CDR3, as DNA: TGTGCCAGCAGCCAAGCCCTGGGACTGACACTTTGGAACACTGAAGCTTTCTTT. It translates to CASSQALGLTLWNTEAFF.

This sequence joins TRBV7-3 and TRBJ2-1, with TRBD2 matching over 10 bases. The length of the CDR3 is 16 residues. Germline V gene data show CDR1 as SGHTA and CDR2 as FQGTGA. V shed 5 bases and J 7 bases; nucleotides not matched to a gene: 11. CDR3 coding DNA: TGTGCCAGCAGCCGCCCCCCCGGGACTAGCGATAATGAGCAGTTCTTC. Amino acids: CASSRPPGTSDNEQFF. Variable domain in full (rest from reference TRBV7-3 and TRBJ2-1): GAGVSQTPSNKVTEKGKYVELRCDPISGHTALYWYRQSLGQGPEFLIYFQGTGAADDSGLPNDRFFAVRPEGSVSTLKIQRTERGDSAVYLCASSRPPGTSDNEQFFGPGTRLTVL.

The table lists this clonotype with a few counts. CDR3 DNA: TGCGCCAGCAGCTCGTCACACAGGGAAGACGAGCAGTACTTC. This translates into CASSSSHREDEQYF. The chain employs TRBV5-1 and TRBJ2-7; the D gene is possibly TRBD1 (6 bases). V was clipped by 3 bases and J by 5 bases, with 15 bases between them. Germline V gives CDR1 SGHRS, CDR2 YFSETQ. The CDR3 is made up of 14 amino acids.

CDR3 sequence (DNA): TGTGCCAGCAGTGAGGGAAGGGGTTCCACTGAAGCTTTCTTT. It specifies CASSEGRGSTEAFF. This rearrangement joins TRBV25-1 to TRBJ1-1; D possibly corresponds to TRBD1 (5 bases). The germline gives CDR1 MGHDK, CDR2 SYGVNS. The CDR3 runs 14 residues. Trimming removed 3 bases from V and 4 bases from J, with 12 bases in between. Full variable domain (missing parts from reference TRBV25-1 and TRBJ1-1): EADIYQTPRYLVIGTGKKITLECSQTMGHDKMYWYQQDPGMELHLIHYSYGVNSTEKGDLSSESTVSRIRTEHFPLTLESARPSHTSQYLCASSEGRGSTEAFFGQGTRLTVV.

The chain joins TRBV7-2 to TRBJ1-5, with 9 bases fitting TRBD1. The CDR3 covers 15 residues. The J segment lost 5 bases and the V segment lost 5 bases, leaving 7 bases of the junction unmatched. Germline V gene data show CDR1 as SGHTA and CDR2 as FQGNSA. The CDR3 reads CASSETGGVYQPQHF. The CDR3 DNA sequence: TGTGCCAGCAGCGAGACAGGGGGAGTATATCAGCCCCAGCATTTT.

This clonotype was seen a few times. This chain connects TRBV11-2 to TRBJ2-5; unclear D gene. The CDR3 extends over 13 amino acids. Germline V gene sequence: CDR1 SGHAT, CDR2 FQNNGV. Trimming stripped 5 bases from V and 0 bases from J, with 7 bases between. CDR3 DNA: TGTGCCAGCAGCGCGAGGCACCAAGAGACCCAGTACTTC. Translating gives CASSARHQETQYF.

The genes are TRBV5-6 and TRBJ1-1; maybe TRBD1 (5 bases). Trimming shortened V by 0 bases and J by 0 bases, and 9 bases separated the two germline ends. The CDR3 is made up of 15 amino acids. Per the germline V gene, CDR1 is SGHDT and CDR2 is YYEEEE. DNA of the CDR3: TGTGCCAGCAGCTTGGCCGGGACCCTGAACACTGAAGCTTTCTTT. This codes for CASSLAGTLNTEAFF.

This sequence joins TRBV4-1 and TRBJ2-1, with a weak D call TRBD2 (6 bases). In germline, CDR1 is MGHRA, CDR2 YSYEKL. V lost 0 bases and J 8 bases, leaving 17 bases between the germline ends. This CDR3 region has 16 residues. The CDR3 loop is CASSQDPVPGVDEQFF. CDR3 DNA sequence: TGCGCCAGCAGCCAAGACCCCGTTCCGGGGGTTGATGAGCAGTTCTTC.

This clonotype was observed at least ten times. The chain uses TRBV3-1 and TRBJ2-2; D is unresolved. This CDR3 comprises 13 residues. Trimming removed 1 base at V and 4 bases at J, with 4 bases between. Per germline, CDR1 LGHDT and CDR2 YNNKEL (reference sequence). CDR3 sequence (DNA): TGTGCCAGCAGCCAAGTTACCACCGGGGAGCTGTTTTTT. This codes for CASSQVTTGELFF. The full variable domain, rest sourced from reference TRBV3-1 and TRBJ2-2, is DTAVSQTPKYLVTQMGNDKSIKCEQNLGHDTMYWYKQDSKKFLKIMFSYNNKELIINETVPNRFSPKSPDKAHLNLHINSLELGDSAVYFCASSQVTTGELFFGEGSRLTVL.

DNA of the CDR3: TGCAGTGCTAGGGCCCGGGGGCGCTCCTACAATGAGCAGTTCTTC. Residues: CSARARGRSYNEQFF. The genes are TRBV20-1 and TRBJ2-1, with D possibly being TRBD1 or TRBD2 (6 bases each). CDR1 and CDR2 from the germline V gene are DFQATT and SNEGSKA (reference sequence). Trimming took 3 bases from V and 0 from J, leaving 12 bases between them. This CDR3 region has 15 residues.

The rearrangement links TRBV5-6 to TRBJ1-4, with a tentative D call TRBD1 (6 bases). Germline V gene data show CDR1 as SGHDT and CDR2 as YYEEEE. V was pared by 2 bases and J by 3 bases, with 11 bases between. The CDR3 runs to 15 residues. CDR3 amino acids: CASSFIRTANEKLFF. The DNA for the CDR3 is TGTGCCAGCAGCTTCATCCGGACAGCTAATGAAAAACTGTTTTTT.

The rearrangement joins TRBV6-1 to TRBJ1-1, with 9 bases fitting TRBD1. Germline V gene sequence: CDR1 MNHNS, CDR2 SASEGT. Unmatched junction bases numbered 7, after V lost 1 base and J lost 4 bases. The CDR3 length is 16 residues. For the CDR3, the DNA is TGTGCCAGCAGTGAAGGAGGGACAGGGTGGAGCACTGAAGCTTTCTTT. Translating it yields CASSEGGTGWSTEAFF.

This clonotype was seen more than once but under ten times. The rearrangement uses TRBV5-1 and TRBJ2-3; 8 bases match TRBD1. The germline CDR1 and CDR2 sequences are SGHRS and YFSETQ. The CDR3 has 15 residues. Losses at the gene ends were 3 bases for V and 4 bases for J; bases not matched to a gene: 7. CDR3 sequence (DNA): TGCGCCAGCAGCTCGACAGGGGTGATGGCAGATACGCAGTATTTT. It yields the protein CASSSTGVMADTQYF.

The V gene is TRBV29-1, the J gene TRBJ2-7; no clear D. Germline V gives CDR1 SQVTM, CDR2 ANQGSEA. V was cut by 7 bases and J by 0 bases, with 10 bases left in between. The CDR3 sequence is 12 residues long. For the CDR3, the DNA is TGCAGCGCTGCTACGGCCTCCTACGAGCAGTACGTC. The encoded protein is CSAATASYEQYV.

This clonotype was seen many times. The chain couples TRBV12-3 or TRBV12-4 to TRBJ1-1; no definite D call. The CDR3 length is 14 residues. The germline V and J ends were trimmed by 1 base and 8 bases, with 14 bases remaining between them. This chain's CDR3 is CASSLVLALSEAFF. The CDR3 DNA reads TGTGCCAGCAGTTTAGTCCTTGCCCTTTCCGAAGCTTTCTTT.

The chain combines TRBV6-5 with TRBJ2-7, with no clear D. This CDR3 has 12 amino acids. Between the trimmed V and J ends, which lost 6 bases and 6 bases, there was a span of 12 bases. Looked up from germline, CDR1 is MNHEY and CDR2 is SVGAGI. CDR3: CASRPNLGEQYF. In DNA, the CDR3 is TGTGCCAGCAGACCCAATTTAGGCGAGCAGTACTTC.

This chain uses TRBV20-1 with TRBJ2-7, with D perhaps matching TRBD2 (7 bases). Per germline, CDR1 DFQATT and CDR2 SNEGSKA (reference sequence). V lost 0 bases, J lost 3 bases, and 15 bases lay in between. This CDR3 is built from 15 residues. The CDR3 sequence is CSAREGRGAVYEQYV. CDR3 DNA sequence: TGCAGTGCTAGAGAGGGACGGGGGGCGGTCTACGAGCAGTACGTC.

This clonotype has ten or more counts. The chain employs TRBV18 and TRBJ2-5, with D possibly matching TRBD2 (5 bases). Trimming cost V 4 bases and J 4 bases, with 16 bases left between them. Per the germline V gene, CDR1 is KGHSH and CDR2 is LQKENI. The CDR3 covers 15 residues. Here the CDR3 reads CASSLAGSRRETQYF. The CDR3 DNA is TGTGCCAGCTCACTGGCTGGGAGTAGACGAGAGACCCAGTACTTC.

CDR3 nucleotides: TGCAGCGTTGAAGAACAGGGGAACACTGAAGCTTTCTTT. Translating it yields CSVEEQGNTEAFF. J is TRBJ1-1 and V is TRBV29-1; D might be TRBD1 (6 bases). The length of the CDR3 is 13 residues. Trimming cost V 0 bases and J 1 base, with 6 bases left between them. The V gene's germline CDR1 is SQVTM and CDR2 ANQGSEA.

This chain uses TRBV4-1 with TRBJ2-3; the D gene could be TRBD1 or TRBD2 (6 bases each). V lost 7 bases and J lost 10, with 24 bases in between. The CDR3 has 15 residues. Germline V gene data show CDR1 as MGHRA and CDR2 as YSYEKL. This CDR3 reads CASTIVGGQWGSQYF. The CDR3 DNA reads TGCGCCAGCACCATCGTGGGGGGCCAATGGGGATCGCAGTATTTT.